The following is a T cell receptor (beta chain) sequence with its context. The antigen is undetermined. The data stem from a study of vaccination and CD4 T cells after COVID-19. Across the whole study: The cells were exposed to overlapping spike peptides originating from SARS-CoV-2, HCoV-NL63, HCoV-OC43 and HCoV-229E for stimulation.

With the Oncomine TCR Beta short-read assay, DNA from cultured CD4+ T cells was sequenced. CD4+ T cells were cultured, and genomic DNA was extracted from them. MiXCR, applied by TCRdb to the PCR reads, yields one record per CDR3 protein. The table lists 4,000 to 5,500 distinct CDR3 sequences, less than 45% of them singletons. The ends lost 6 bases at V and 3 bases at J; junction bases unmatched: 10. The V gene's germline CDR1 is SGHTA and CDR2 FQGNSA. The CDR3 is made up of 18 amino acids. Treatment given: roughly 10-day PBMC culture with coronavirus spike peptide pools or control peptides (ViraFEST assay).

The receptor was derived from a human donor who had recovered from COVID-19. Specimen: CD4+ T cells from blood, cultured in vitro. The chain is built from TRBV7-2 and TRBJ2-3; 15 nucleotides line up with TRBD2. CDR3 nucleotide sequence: TGTGCCAGCAGTCACCGGACTAGCGGGAGGGCCGCAACAGATACGCAGTATTTT. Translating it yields CASSHRTSGRAATDTQYF.